A selection of T cell receptor beta chains follows, all from one sample in a study of T cell repertoires in cytomegalovirus infection. TCRdb re-analysed the reads in MiXCR, keeping a single row per CDR3 protein. The sample contains approximately 490,000 distinct CDR3 sequences, over 9% of which appear only once. Sequencing input: PBMCs. The receptor set was obtained from a human donor in good health (CMV status not recorded). Some clones in this sample may be carry-over from other donors' samples. The CDR3 runs from the conserved cysteine through the conserved F or W. D genes are given only for firm matches. Clone size is stated in some rows and not others, as once, few, many or a class when expanded.

CASSQFKVRTGVNTIYF | TGTGCCAGCAGCCAATTCAAGGTTCGGACAGGGGTAAACACCATATATTTT | TRBV3-1 | few | TRBD1 | TRBJ1-3
CASSATGLNQPQHF | TGTGCCAGCAGCGCTACAGGGCTCAATCAGCCCCAGCATTTT | TRBV7-9 | many | . | TRBJ1-5
CASSSGLGPGSEAFF | TGTGCCAGCAGCTCGGGCTTGGGTCCCGGGAGTGAAGCTTTCTTT | TRBV7-9 | many | . | TRBJ1-1
CASSPNSGGVLYNEQFF | TGTGCCAGCAGCCCAAATAGCGGGGGGGTCCTCTACAATGAGCAGTTCTTC | TRBV5-4 | . | TRBD2 | TRBJ2-1
CAWSVHGNTEAFF | TGTGCCTGGAGTGTACACGGGAACACTGAAGCTTTCTTT | TRBV30 | many | . | TRBJ1-1
CASRGTLTADTQYF | TGTGCCAGCAGAGGAACCTTGACGGCAGATACGCAGTATTTT | TRBV6-5 | . | . | TRBJ2-3
CASSPYGGSTGELFF | TGTGCCAGCAGCCCCTACGGCGGGAGCACCGGGGAGCTGTTTTTT | TRBV7-2 | many | TRBD2 | TRBJ2-2
CASRGDGRAGGTDTQYF | TGTGCCAGCAGGGGTGACGGGAGGGCCGGGGGCACAGATACGCAGTATTTT | TRBV28 | . | TRBD2 | TRBJ2-3
CAIGVSGQRLGETGELFF | TGTGCCATCGGGGTGAGCGGCCAACGACTAGGGGAGACCGGGGAGCTGTTTTTT | TRBV10-3 | many | . | TRBJ2-2
CASSLRGGFTDTQYF | TGTGCCAGCAGTTTGCGGGGGGGTTTCACAGATACGCAGTATTTT | TRBV6-6 | few | TRBD2 | TRBJ2-3
CSAAGTGFPYGYTF | TGCAGTGCTGCCGGGACAGGCTTTCCTTATGGCTACACCTTC | TRBV20-1 | few | TRBD1 | TRBJ1-2
CASSQTANYGYTF | TGTGCCAGCAGTCAAACAGCGAACTATGGCTACACCTTC | TRBV12-3/TRBV12-4 | many | . | TRBJ1-2
CASSNSGRGTDTQYF | TGTGCCAGCAGTAATAGCGGGAGAGGCACAGATACGCAGTATTTT | TRBV2 | . | TRBD2 | TRBJ2-3
CASSPRQGEISPLHF | TGTGCCAGCAGTCCTAGACAGGGCGAGATCTCACCCCTCCACTTT | TRBV2 | . | TRBD1 | TRBJ1-6
CASGSGGAYEQYF | TGTGCCAGTGGTAGCGGCGGGGCCTACGAGCAGTACTTC | TRBV19 | many | . | TRBJ2-7
CSAVVGDQPQHF | TGCAGTGCAGTGGTAGGGGATCAGCCCCAGCATTTT | TRBV20-1 | many | . | TRBJ1-5
CSASARKVSNEKLFF | TGCAGTGCTAGTGCCAGGAAAGTCTCGAATGAAAAACTGTTTTTT | TRBV20-1 | once | . | TRBJ1-4
CASLKEGQSRNTIYF | TGTGCCAGCCTCAAAGAGGGACAGTCACGGAACACCATATATTTT | TRBV12-3/TRBV12-4 | many | TRBD1 | TRBJ1-3
CASSQDGSIPEAFF | TGCGCCAGCAGCCAAGATGGTAGCATCCCTGAAGCTTTCTTT | TRBV4-1 | many | . | TRBJ1-1
CASSSDGNYGYTF | TGTGCCAGCAGCTCCGACGGTAACTATGGCTACACCTTC | TRBV5-1 | many | . | TRBJ1-2
CASSGIETLALLNEQFF | TGTGCCAGTAGTGGGATAGAAACCTTAGCCCTTTTGAATGAGCAGTTCTTC | TRBV19 | . | . | TRBJ2-1
CASSPGRLSTGNTIYF | TGTGCCAGCAGCCCAGGTCGGCTTAGCACTGGAAACACCATATATTTT | TRBV7-9 | many | . | TRBJ1-3
CASSGDPSTLGTEAFF | TGCGCCAGCAGCGGAGACCCAAGCACCCTGGGCACTGAAGCTTTCTTT | TRBV5-1 | . | . | TRBJ1-1
CASSLEGVGYGQPQHF | TGTGCCAGCAGCTTGGAAGGGGTCGGGTACGGTCAGCCCCAGCATTTT | TRBV5-5 | few | . | TRBJ1-5
CASNKDRGLYSNQPQHF | TGTGCCAGTAATAAGGACAGGGGGCTCTATAGCAATCAGCCCCAGCATTTT | TRBV19 | few | TRBD1 | TRBJ1-5
CSALPRQETQYF | TGCAGTGCTCTCCCCCGACAAGAGACCCAGTACTTC | TRBV29-1 | many | . | TRBJ2-5
CAWSQETGWYTEAFF | TGTGCCTGGAGTCAGGAGACAGGGTGGTACACTGAAGCTTTCTTT | TRBV30 | few | TRBD1 | TRBJ1-1
CASSGGQGVIYGYTF | TGTGCCAGCAGCGGGGGACAGGGGGTGATCTATGGCTACACCTTC | TRBV7-9 | few | TRBD1 | TRBJ1-2
CASSQDAYRRVGAFF | TGTGCCAGCAGCCAAGATGCTTACAGGCGGGTTGGAGCTTTCTTT | TRBV14 | few | . | TRBJ1-1
CAWSGTLAGEQFF | TGTGCCTGGAGTGGAACACTAGCGGGGGAGCAGTTCTTC | TRBV30 | . | TRBD2 | TRBJ2-1
CASSPPGTGSGYTF | TGTGCCAGCAGCCCGCCAGGGACAGGGTCTGGCTACACCTTC | TRBV5-6 | few | TRBD1 | TRBJ1-2
CASSRTTGLHF | TGTGCCAGCAGTCGTACAACCGGCCTCCACTTT | TRBV28 | many | . | TRBJ1-6
CASSFRTSGAFPYEQYF | TGTGCCAGCAGTTTCCGTACTAGCGGGGCGTTTCCATACGAGCAGTACTTC | TRBV27 | many | TRBD2 | TRBJ2-7
CASSIQGGGYEQYF | TGTGCCAGCAGCATACAGGGTGGGGGCTACGAGCAGTACTTC | TRBV7-8 | many | . | TRBJ2-7
CSARDSGGLTF | TGCAGTGCTAGAGATTCAGGCGGACTCACCTTC | TRBV20-1 | few | . | TRBJ1-2
CASSLEGSHQETQYF | TGCGCCAGCAGCTTGGAGGGCAGCCACCAAGAGACCCAGTACTTC | TRBV5-1 | many | . | TRBJ2-5
CASQMNTGELFF | TGTGCCAGCCAGATGAACACCGGGGAGCTGTTTTTT | TRBV7-2 | many | . | TRBJ2-2
CASSLVGEAFF | TGTGCCAGCAGCTTAGTCGGTGAAGCTTTCTTT | TRBV7-9 | many | . | TRBJ1-1
CASSLDRWDRLYTGELFF | TGTGCCAGCAGCTTAGATCGCTGGGACAGGCTATACACCGGGGAGCTGTTTTTT | TRBV11-2 | . | TRBD1 | TRBJ2-2
CASSQDYRNNEKLFF | TGTGCCAGCAGCCAAGATTACAGAAATAATGAAAAACTGTTTTTT | TRBV4-2 | . | . | TRBJ1-4
CAISEISRGGETQYF | TGTGCCATCAGTGAGATTAGCAGGGGGGGTGAGACCCAGTACTTC | TRBV10-3 | many | . | TRBJ2-5
CASSSGTGIGYTF | TGTGCCAGCAGCTCCGGGACAGGGATTGGCTACACCTTC | TRBV7-3 | many | TRBD1 | TRBJ1-2
CASSLGGISNEQFF | TGTGCCAGCAGCTTAGGTGGGATTAGCAATGAGCAGTTCTTC | TRBV7-2 | many | . | TRBJ2-1
CASSLVSGRAYEQYF | TGTGCCAGCAGCTTAGTTAGCGGGAGGGCCTACGAGCAGTACTTC | TRBV7-9 | many | TRBD2 | TRBJ2-7
CASSLDKDRVGYRNTIYF | TGTGCCAGCAGCTTAGATAAGGATCGTGTAGGATATCGCAACACCATATATTTT | TRBV11-2 | many | . | TRBJ1-3
CASSRDYNYGYTF | TGTGCCAGCAGTCGGGACTATAACTATGGCTACACCTTC | TRBV6-5 | . | . | TRBJ1-2
CASSEGRGAAEAFF | TGTGCCAGCAGTGAAGGTCGGGGGGCCGCTGAAGCTTTCTTT | TRBV2 | few | . | TRBJ1-1
CASSPGQGAFEAFF | TGTGCCAGCTCTCCAGGACAGGGGGCCTTCGAAGCTTTCTTT | TRBV11-1 | . | TRBD1 | TRBJ1-1
CASSLSPGQITGELFF | TGTGCCAGCAGCCTCTCCCCGGGGCAGATCACCGGGGAGCTGTTTTTT | TRBV7-9 | few | . | TRBJ2-2
CASSQGRGGSYEQYF | TGTGCCAGCAGCCAGGGACGGGGGGGCTCGTACGAGCAGTACTTC | TRBV14 | . | TRBD2 | TRBJ2-7
CASSWGQGASPLHF | TGCGCCAGCAGCTGGGGACAGGGAGCATCACCCCTCCACTTT | TRBV5-1 | few | TRBD1 | TRBJ1-6